This is a list of T cell receptor beta chains from one sample in a study of blood T cell repertoires in COVID-19. TCRdb's copy holds only in-frame clones and misses some; the assay was immunoSEQ multiplex PCR. This sample has approximately 500,000 clones; 85% to 90% occur once, and the top ten carry less than 9%. The sample consisted of peripheral blood. The receptors come from a woman aged 50 to 65 with COVID-19, enrolled during active disease. The CDR3 runs from the conserved cysteine through the conserved F or W. A D gene is named only where the DNA matches it firmly. Expanded clones get a size class; other rows say once, few or many, or leave the size out.

>-|-|TRBV5-1|TRBJ2-1
CASSLAGGRGYNEQFF
TGCGCCAGCAGCTTGGCCGGCGGCAGGGGCTACAATGAGCAGTTCTTC
>-|-|TRBV6-5|TRBJ1-2
CASSYSGGPYGYTF
TGTGCCAGCAGTTACTCCGGGGGGCCCTATGGCTACACCTTC
>TRBD1|-|TRBV19|TRBJ1-2
CASSLRGQDGYTF
TGTGCCAGTAGTTTGAGGGGGCAAGATGGCTACACCTTC
>TRBD1|-|TRBV6-6|TRBJ2-7
CASTDRGDYEQYF
TGTGCCAGCACGGACAGGGGAGACTACGAGCAGTACTTC
>-|-|TRBV19|TRBJ2-7
CASSIGGRGYEQYF
TGTGCCAGTAGTATAGGAGGCAGGGGCTACGAGCAGTACTTC
>TRBD1|-|TRBV6-6|TRBJ1-6
CASSATGARNSPLHF
TGTGCCAGCAGTGCAACAGGGGCCCGAAATTCACCCCTCCACTTT
>-|once|TRBV30|TRBJ1-1
CAWTGTLNTEAFF
TGTGCCTGGACGGGGACACTGAACACTGAAGCTTTCTTT
>TRBD1|-|TRBV4-1|TRBJ1-4
CASSQDPTGEGEKLFF
TGCGCCAGCAGCCAAGACCCGACAGGGGAGGGTGAAAAACTGTTTTTT
>-|-|TRBV5-1|TRBJ2-2
CASSSLLDRNTGELFF
TGCGCCAGCAGCTCTCTACTCGACAGGAACACCGGGGAGCTGTTTTTT
>-|-|TRBV5-5|TRBJ1-6
CASSLPAGRANSPLHF
TGTGCCAGCAGCTTACCGGCAGGGAGGGCCAATTCACCCCTCCACTTT
>-|few|TRBV15|TRBJ1-1
CATSRESGVNTEAFF
TGTGCCACCAGCAGAGAGTCGGGGGTGAACACTGAAGCTTTCTTT
>TRBD2|-|TRBV2|TRBJ2-7
CASSGTGGPWSDF
TGTGCCAGCAGTGGGACGGGGGGTCCATGGTCCGACTTC
>-|once|TRBV9|TRBJ2-3
CASSVVTTDTQYF
TGTGCCAGCAGCGTAGTTACTACAGATACGCAGTATTTT
>-|-|TRBV6-6|TRBJ2-7
CASSPGDRPYEQYF
TGTGCCAGCAGTCCGGGGGACCGGCCATACGAGCAGTACTTC
>TRBD2|-|TRBV3-1/TRBV3-2|TRBJ2-5
CASSPGAGGPEETQYF
TGTGCCAGCAGCCCAGGCGCGGGGGGTCCGGAAGAGACCCAGTACTTC
>-|-|TRBV3-1/TRBV3-2|TRBJ2-3
CASSQDMEVGDTQYF
TGTGCCAGCAGCCAAGACATGGAGGTTGGGGATACGCAGTATTTT
>-|-|TRBV30|TRBJ1-5
CAWSVHLSQPQHF
TGTGCCTGGAGTGTACATTTAAGTCAGCCCCAGCATTTT
>-|-|TRBV30|TRBJ2-7
CAWSMGDEQYF
TGTGCCTGGAGTATGGGAGACGAGCAGTACTTC
>TRBD1|-|TRBV9|TRBJ1-1
CASSTGDRAEAFF
TGTGCCAGCAGCACTGGGGACAGAGCTGAAGCTTTCTTT
>-|once|TRBV23-1|TRBJ2-7
CASSRAGDAYEQYF
TGCGCCAGCAGTCGAGCAGGGGACGCCTACGAGCAGTACTTC
>TRBD1|-|TRBV29-1|TRBJ1-2
CSVAALDRANTF
TGCAGCGTAGCGGCCCTTGACAGGGCGAACACCTTC
>TRBD1|-|TRBV5-3|TRBJ2-7
CARSRGTVITYEQYF
TGTGCCAGAAGCAGGGGGACAGTTATTACCTACGAGCAGTACTTC
>-|few|TRBV7-9|TRBJ1-6
CASSLRGWNSPLHF
TGTGCCAGCAGCTTAAGGGGGTGGAATTCACCCCTCCACTTT
>-|-|TRBV29-1|TRBJ1-2
CSVEAGTYLYGYTF
TGCAGCGTTGAGGCGGGGACCTACCTCTATGGCTACACCTTC
>-|-|TRBV3-1/TRBV3-2|TRBJ1-2
CASSQFLLGYTF
TGTGCCAGCAGCCAATTTCTACTTGGCTACACCTTC
>TRBD1|-|TRBV2|TRBJ1-1
CASTTDRETEAFF
TGTGCCAGCACCACGGACAGGGAAACTGAAGCTTTCTTT
>-|-|TRBV28|TRBJ2-7
CASSLNLGGQQYF
TGTGCCAGCTCGCTCAACCTGGGGGGACAGCAGTACTTC
>TRBD1|-|TRBV11-2|TRBJ2-7
CASSLGRTGAYEQYF
TGTGCCAGCAGCTTAGGCCGGACAGGGGCGTACGAGCAGTACTTC
>-|-|TRBV5-1|TRBJ1-6
CASTPLSSYNSPLHF
TGCGCCAGCACCCCCCTGAGCTCCTATAATTCACCCCTCCACTTT
>TRBD1|-|TRBV24-1|TRBJ2-1
CATSASGTGVPSFNEQFF
TGTGCCACCAGTGCCTCGGGGACAGGGGTCCCCTCCTTTAATGAGCAGTTCTTC
>TRBD1|-|TRBV5-1|TRBJ1-1
CASSATGPLNTEAFF
TGCGCCAGCAGCGCGACAGGGCCCCTGAACACTGAAGCTTTCTTT
>TRBD1|-|TRBV27|TRBJ1-1
CASSLSGTESGNTEAFF
TGTGCCAGCAGTTTATCTGGGACAGAGTCTGGGAACACTGAAGCTTTCTTT
>TRBD2|-|TRBV5-1|TRBJ2-1
CASSPPSGSYNEQFF
TGCGCCAGCAGCCCCCCTAGCGGATCCTACAATGAGCAGTTCTTC
>TRBD1|-|TRBV5-1|TRBJ1-2
CASSYSRDRGRGYTF
TGCGCCAGCAGCTACAGTCGGGACAGGGGGCGTGGCTACACCTTC
>TRBD1|-|TRBV5-1|TRBJ2-6
CASSSGQSVSGANVLTF
TGCGCCAGCAGCTCGGGACAGTCTGTTTCTGGGGCCAACGTCCTGACTTTC
>-|-|TRBV19|TRBJ1-4
CASSRAGTNEKLFF
TGTGCCAGTAGTAGGGCGGGAACTAATGAAAAACTGTTTTTT
>-|few|TRBV5-1|TRBJ1-3
CASSATLSSGNTIYF
TGCGCCAGCAGCGCGACACTTAGCTCTGGAAACACCATATATTTT
>-|-|TRBV21-1|TRBJ2-7
CASSKARGLPSNEQYF
TGTGCCAGCAGCAAAGCGCGAGGACTGCCTAGCAACGAGCAGTACTTC
>-|-|TRBV28|TRBJ2-7
CASRTPDGGYEQYF
TGTGCCAGCAGGACACCCGACGGTGGCTACGAGCAGTACTTC
>-|-|TRBV12-1|TRBJ2-6
CASSPRPLEVSGANVLTF
TGTGCCAGCAGCCCCCGTCCGTTAGAAGTCTCTGGGGCCAACGTCCTGACTTTC
>-|-|TRBV22-1|TRBJ1-6
CPGSPTNRYDSPLHF
TGTCCTGGGAGCCCTACCAACAGGTACGATTCACCCCTCCACTTT
>-|-|TRBV28|TRBJ2-7
CASSSYGGDRLVYEQYF
TGTGCCAGCAGTTCCTACGGCGGGGACCGTCTCGTGTACGAGCAGTACTTC
>TRBD2|once|TRBV2|TRBJ2-3
CASRVLAGSTDTQYF
TGTGCCAGCAGGGTTCTAGCGGGGAGCACAGATACGCAGTATTTT
>-|-|TRBV9|TRBJ1-2
CASSAHRGDYGYTF
TGTGCCAGCAGCGCTCATCGGGGAGACTATGGCTACACCTTC
>TRBD1|-|TRBV29-1|TRBJ2-7
CSVQGTSYEQYF
TGCAGCGTACAGGGGACCTCCTACGAGCAGTACTTC
>TRBD1|-|TRBV28|TRBJ1-1
CASSLESGGQGAFF
TGTGCCAGCAGTTTGGAATCAGGGGGGCAGGGAGCTTTCTTT
>-|-|TRBV27|TRBJ2-3
CASSLSGAAEADLFTDTQYF
TGTGCCAGCAGTTTATCGGGGGCCGCGGAGGCCGACCTTTTCACAGATACGCAGTATTTT
>-|-|TRBV9|TRBJ1-1
CASSPYLGGNTEAFF
TGTGCCAGCAGCCCCTATCTCGGGGGGAACACTGAAGCTTTCTTT
>-|once|TRBV21-1|TRBJ2-3
CASSNQGTSGGGDTQYF
TGTGCCAGCAGCAATCAAGGGACTAGCGGGGGTGGAGATACGCAGTATTTT
>-|-|TRBV10-1|TRBJ1-2
CASSESLSRGGYTF
TGCGCCAGCAGTGAGTCTCTTTCTCGGGGAGGCTACACCTTC
>TRBD1|-|TRBV6-5|TRBJ1-6
CASGETGVNSPLHF
TGTGCCAGCGGGGAGACAGGGGTAAATTCACCCCTCCACTTT
>-|few|TRBV7-8|TRBJ1-3
CASSLDRDNGNTIYF
TGTGCCAGCAGCTTAGACAGGGACAATGGAAACACCATATATTTT
>-|once|TRBV12-3/TRBV12-4|TRBJ1-1
CASSLGVTEAFF
TGTGCCAGCAGCCTCGGGGTTACTGAAGCTTTCTTT
>-|-|TRBV30|TRBJ1-5
CAWSGEGQPQHF
TGTGCCTGGAGCGGGGAGGGTCAGCCCCAGCATTTT
>-|once|TRBV5-1|TRBJ2-5
CASSFIQETQYF
TGCGCCAGCAGCTTCATCCAAGAGACCCAGTACTTC